This TCR beta chain originates from a study of cytomegalovirus exposure and HLA in healthy donors. The overall study: Among roughly 180 million T cells, an earlier analysis found approximately 110 million unique TCR beta sequences. Among the roughly 380 donors who were genotyped, over 70% fell in the genetic ancestry cluster that is associated with self-reported Caucasian donors.

Study outcomes and limitations: Reported results showed that the classifier diagnosed cytomegalovirus status with high specificity and sensitivity.

Vbeta (60) and Jbeta (13) primers were used in the PCR. Repertoires were generated with immunoSEQ multiplex PCR, while TCRdb's copy carries only in-frame clones and drops some. Among 180,000 or so clones listed, 70% to 90% were seen once. This clone showed up just a few times. The antigen is unknown. In germline, CDR1 is SGHVS, CDR2 FQNEAQ. The CDR3 is made up of 13 amino acids. V was clipped by 6 bases and J by 7 bases; unmatched bases: 6. In nominal health when sampled, donors likely had unrecorded immune exposures nonetheless. The source material was PBMCs. V and J are TRBV7-8 and TRBJ2-4; 7 nucleotides agree with TRBD1. The receptor's source is a man aged 18 to 30 in good health and CMV-seropositive. The CDR3 coding sequence is TGTGCCAGCAGTTTTGACAGGGCGAACATTCAGTACTTC. Translated, it gives CASSFDRANIQYF.